A single sample gave rise to the 14 T cell receptor beta chains below, sequenced in a study of blood T cells in healthy people across ages. Through a sample-barcoded 5' primer and a J-beta primer mix, a second PCR was run for roughly 6 to 12 cycles. MiXCR, run by TCRdb on the 5' RACE reads, gives a single entry per CDR3 protein. The table has 900,000 to 950,000 distinct CDR3 sequences, 25% to 35% seen once. These data also formed part of another study, on T cells of mothers and their children.

Sequences were obtained from blood. These receptors all come from a woman between 40 and 50 years old in good health.

This clonotype was observed at least ten times. The chain joins TRBV9 to TRBJ2-4, with 8 bases identical to TRBD1. Germline V gene lookup returns CDR1 SGDLS and CDR2 YYNGEE. The length of the CDR3 is 13 residues. Germline trimming cut 3 bases from V and 11 bases from J; bases unmatched to any gene: 7. CDR3 loop: CASSARQGTLQYF. CDR3 DNA sequence: TGTGCCAGCAGCGCCAGACAGGGGACCCTTCAGTACTTC.

This clonotype was recorded many times. V and J are TRBV4-2 and TRBJ2-5, with D tentatively TRBD2 (6 bases). Germline CDR1 reads LGHNA; CDR2 reads YNFKEQ. CDR3 length: 15 residues. Trimming removed 3 bases at V and 7 bases at J, with 18 bases between. Written as DNA, the CDR3 is TGTGCCAGCAGCCAGGGGACTCGCGTAGAGGGGACCCAGTACTTC. This sequence encodes CASSQGTRVEGTQYF.

A few counts support this clonotype. The CDR3 reads CASSLQGVSDGYTF. As DNA, the CDR3 is TGCGCCAGCAGCTTACAGGGGGTCTCGGATGGCTACACCTTC. The gene calls are TRBV5-1 and TRBJ1-2; 8 nucleotides agree with TRBD1. This CDR3 spans 14 amino acids. The germline CDR1 and CDR2 sequences are SGHRS and YFSETQ. The V and J ends lost 2 bases and 6 bases, in that order; junction bases with no gene match: 6.

This clonotype has a count of ten or more. The chain is built from TRBV29-1 and TRBJ1-1; the D is unclear. The length of the CDR3 is 12 residues. V gave up 6 bases and J gave up 1 base, with 9 bases separating them. In germline, CDR1 is SQVTM, CDR2 ANQGSEA. The DNA of the CDR3 is TGCAGCGTAACCAGGTCGAACACTGAAGCTTTCTTT. Encoded protein: CSVTRSNTEAFF.

In the case of this clonotype: This clone may be a read error of a much larger clone one base away. The genes are TRBV5-1 and TRBJ2-1, with D maybe TRBD1 (7 bases). The CDR3 is made up of 15 amino acids. Germline V gives CDR1 SGHRS, CDR2 YFSETQ. This CDR3 reads CTSTRGGGAMSEQFF. The DNA for the CDR3 is TGCACCAGCACCCGCGGAGGGGGCGCGATGAGTGAGCAGTTCTTC.

The chain is built from TRBV12-3 or TRBV12-4 and TRBJ1-4; D unresolved. The length of the CDR3 is 15 residues. Trimming pared 3 bases from V and 3 bases from J, leaving 11 bases between. CDR3 sequence: CASSFTRVANEKLFF. For the CDR3, the DNA is TGTGCCAGCAGTTTTACCCGGGTAGCTAATGAAAAACTGTTTTTT.

The chain joins TRBV7-9 to TRBJ1-4; no clear D gene. Deletions cut 0 bases from V and 0 bases from J, with 8 bases between. CDR1 is SEHNR, CDR2 FQNEAQ, per germline (reference sequence). The CDR3 is made up of 16 amino acids. CDR3 region: CASSLAPDSTNEKLFF. The CDR3 coding sequence is TGTGCCAGCAGCTTAGCCCCAGACTCAACTAATGAAAAACTGTTTTTT.

V is TRBV29-1 and J is TRBJ2-3; D is possibly TRBD2 (6 bases). The CDR3 has 15 residues. Germline V gene lookup returns CDR1 SQVTM and CDR2 ANQGSEA. The V and J ends lost 5 bases and 4 bases respectively, with 19 bases between them. The CDR3 DNA reads TGCAGCGTTTCTCCCCTAGCGATCGGCCCAGATACGCAGTATTTT. Translation: CSVSPLAIGPDTQYF.

The rearrangement uses TRBV29-1 and TRBJ1-1; tentative D call: TRBD1 (6 bases). Trimming stripped 6 bases from V and 6 bases from J, with 17 bases between. Per germline, CDR1 SQVTM and CDR2 ANQGSEA. CDR3 length: 13 amino acids. The CDR3 sequence is CSVFRGGNAEAFF. CDR3 nucleotide sequence: TGCAGCGTCTTCCGAGGGGGAAACGCTGAAGCTTTCTTT.

This clonotype has at least ten counts. The chain combines TRBV6-5 with TRBJ2-5, with 7 bases lining up with TRBD1. CDR1 and CDR2 from the germline V gene are MNHEY and SVGAGI. CDR3 length equals 15 residues. Germline trimming cut 0 bases from V and 4 bases from J; bases unmatched to any gene: 5. CDR3 in amino acids: CASSYSRNRGETQYF. CDR3 nucleotide sequence: TGTGCCAGCAGTTACTCGAGGAACAGGGGAGAGACCCAGTACTTC.

This clonotype has a count of ten or more. The gene calls are TRBV7-9 and TRBJ2-1; D possibly corresponds to TRBD1 (6 bases). Trimming removed 4 bases from V and 10 bases from J, with 17 bases in between. Germline CDR1 SEHNR, CDR2 FQNEAQ (reference sequence). The CDR3 has 14 amino acids. This CDR3 is CASSSRRGQWEQFF. As DNA, the CDR3 is TGTGCCAGCAGCTCCCGCCGGGGACAATGGGAGCAGTTCTTC. Full variable domain (rest looked up from reference TRBV7-9 and TRBJ2-1): DTGVSQNPRHKITKRGQNVTFRCDPISEHNRLYWYRQTLGQGPEFLTYFQNEAQLEKSRLLSDRFSAERPKGSFSTLEIQRTEQGDSAMYLCASSSRRGQWEQFFGPGTRLTVL.

This clonotype appeared many times. CDR3 DNA: TGCAGTGCTAGAGATCTCTTAGGGACGAAGGGGGAGACCCAGTACTTC. This translates into CSARDLLGTKGETQYF. The rearrangement uses TRBV20-1 and TRBJ2-5; D may be TRBD1 or TRBD2 (5 bases each). The V and J ends lost 0 bases and 5 bases respectively, with 19 bases between them. Germline V CDR1 and CDR2: DFQATT, SNEGSKA (reference sequence). This CDR3 is built from 16 residues.

The rearrangement uses TRBV20-1 and TRBJ1-1; maybe TRBD1 (6 bases). Germline V gene sequence: CDR1 DFQATT, CDR2 SNEGSKA (reference sequence). This CDR3 is 15 amino acids long. The V and J ends lost 5 bases and 2 bases respectively, with 18 bases between them. The CDR3 DNA reads as TGCAGTGCTTACGACCCAGTCAGGGGTAACACTGAAGCTTTCTTT. The encoded protein is CSAYDPVRGNTEAFF.

The rearrangement links TRBV3-1 to TRBJ2-4, with D perhaps matching TRBD1 (8 bases). TRBJ2-7 explains the end of the DNA better; the J call may be wrong. The CDR3 length is 14 residues. Germline CDR1 and CDR2: LGHDT and YNNKEL (reference sequence). The CDR3, as DNA: TGTGCCAGCAGCCAAGAGAACAGGGGGGGCGAGCAGTACTTC. This sequence encodes CASSQENRGGEQYF.